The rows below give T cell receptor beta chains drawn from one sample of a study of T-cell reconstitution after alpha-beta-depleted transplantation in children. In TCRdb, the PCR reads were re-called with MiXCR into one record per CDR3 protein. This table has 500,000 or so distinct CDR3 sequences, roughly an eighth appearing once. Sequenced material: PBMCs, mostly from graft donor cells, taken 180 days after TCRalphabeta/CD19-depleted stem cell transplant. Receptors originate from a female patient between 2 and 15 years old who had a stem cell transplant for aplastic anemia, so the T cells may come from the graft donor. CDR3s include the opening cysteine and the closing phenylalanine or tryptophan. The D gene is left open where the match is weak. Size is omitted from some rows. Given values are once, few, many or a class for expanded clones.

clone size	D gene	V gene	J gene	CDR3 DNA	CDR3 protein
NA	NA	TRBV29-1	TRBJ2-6	TGCAGCGTTGGCCACAGCTCTGGGGCCAACGTCCTGACTTTC	CSVGHSSGANVLTF
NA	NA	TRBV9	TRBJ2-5	TGTGCCAGCAGCGTAAGGCCAGTCCAAGAGACCCAGTACTTC	CASSVRPVQETQYF
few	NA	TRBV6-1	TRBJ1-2	TGTGCCAGCAGTGAAGGAAGTGGCTACACCTTC	CASSEGSGYTF
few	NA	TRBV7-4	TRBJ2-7	TGTGCCAGCAGCTTTCAGCGCTTCTACGAGCAGTACTTC	CASSFQRFYEQYF
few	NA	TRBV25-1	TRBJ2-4	TGTGCCAGCAGTGAAAACGGGGGAAGAGGACTGGGCATTCAGTACTTC	CASSENGGRGLGIQYF
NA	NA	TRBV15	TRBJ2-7	TGTGCCACCAGCAGAGACCCAGGGAGCGGACCGAGGAACGAGCAGTGCTTC	CATSRDPGSGPRNEQCF
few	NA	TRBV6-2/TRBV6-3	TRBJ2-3	TGTGCCAGCAGTTACCGGATCTCAGATACGCAGTATTTT	CASSYRISDTQYF
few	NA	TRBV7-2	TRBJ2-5	TGTGCCAGCAGCTTAGGGGTCAGGGGGGGCGAGACCCAGTACTTC	CASSLGVRGGETQYF
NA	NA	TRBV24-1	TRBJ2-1	TGTGCCACACGCCCCGTTCGGCCCGAACGGGACAATGAGCAGTTCTTC	CATRPVRPERDNEQFF
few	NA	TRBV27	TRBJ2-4	TGTGCCAGCAGTTTCAGGGTGAGAACCAAAAACATTCAGTACTTC	CASSFRVRTKNIQYF
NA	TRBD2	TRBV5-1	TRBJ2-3	TGCGCCAGCAGCTCGGTGACTAGCGGGAGTGGCCCAGATACGCAGTATTTT	CASSSVTSGSGPDTQYF
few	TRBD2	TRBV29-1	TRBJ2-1	TGCAGCGTCGCCATGGGCGGGAGGGCCCGTGACAATGAGCAGTTCTTC	CSVAMGGRARDNEQFF
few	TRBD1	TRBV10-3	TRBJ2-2	TGTGCCATCAGTGAGTCGCAGACTCCCACCGGGTCGACAGGGGGCAGGAACACCGGGGAGCTGTTTTTT	CAISESQTPTGSTGGRNTGELFF
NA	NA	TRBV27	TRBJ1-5	TGTGCCAGCAGTTTATGGGGCCCCTCCCAGGGCAATCAGCCCCAGCATTTT	CASSLWGPSQGNQPQHF
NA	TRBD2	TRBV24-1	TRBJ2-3	TGTGCCACCAGTCCTGCGGGGGGGACAGATACGCAGTATTTT	CATSPAGGTDTQYF
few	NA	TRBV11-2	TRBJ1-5	TGTGCCAGCAGCTTAGGGTTCTTAGGGGGGCGATTCAATCAGCCCCAGCATTTT	CASSLGFLGGRFNQPQHF